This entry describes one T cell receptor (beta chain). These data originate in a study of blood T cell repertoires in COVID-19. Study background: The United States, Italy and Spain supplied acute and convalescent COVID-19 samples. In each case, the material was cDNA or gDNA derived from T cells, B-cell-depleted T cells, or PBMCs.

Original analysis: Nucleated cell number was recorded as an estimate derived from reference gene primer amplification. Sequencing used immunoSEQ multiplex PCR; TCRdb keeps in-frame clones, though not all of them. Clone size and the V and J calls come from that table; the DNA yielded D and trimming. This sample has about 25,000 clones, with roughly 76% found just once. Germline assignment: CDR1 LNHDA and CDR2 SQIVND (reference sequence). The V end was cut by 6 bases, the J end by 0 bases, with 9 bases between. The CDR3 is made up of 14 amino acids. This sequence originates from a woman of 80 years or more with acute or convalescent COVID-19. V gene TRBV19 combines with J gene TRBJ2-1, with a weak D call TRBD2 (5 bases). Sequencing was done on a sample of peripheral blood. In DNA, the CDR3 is TGTGCCAGTAGGGAGGACCACTCCTACAATGAGCAGTTCTTC. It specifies CASREDHSYNEQFF.